This T cell receptor beta chain was recorded in a study of cytomegalovirus exposure and HLA in healthy donors. Study results and caveats: A later analysis reportedly identified an Asian-associated ancestry cluster as carrying fewer N-insertions than the approximately 670-donor mean. TCR beta V- and J-gene trimming was later associated with a missense DCLRE1C variant. Despite most TCR sequences being rare, some public TCRs occurred in many donors. Reportedly, cytomegalovirus status was diagnosed with high sensitivity and specificity.

Germline V gene sequence: CDR1 SGHNT, CDR2 YYREEE (reference sequence). The CDR3 spans 14 residues. V lost 0 bases, J lost 4 bases, and 10 bases lay in between. This clone was seen once. The antigen remains undetermined. The PCR made use of 60 Vbeta and 13 Jbeta primers. Measured with immunoSEQ multiplex PCR; TCRdb has only the in-frame clones, and not every one. The sample has tens of thousands of clones; more than 70% are singletons. Sequencing was done on a sample of PBMCs. The TCR comes from a male donor in good health and CMV-seropositive. The chain links TRBV5-4 to TRBJ1-1, with D hard to call. The CDR3 DNA reads TGTGCCAGCAGCTTGGGACCGCGGTTCACTGAAGCTTTCTTT. This encodes CASSLGPRFTEAFF.